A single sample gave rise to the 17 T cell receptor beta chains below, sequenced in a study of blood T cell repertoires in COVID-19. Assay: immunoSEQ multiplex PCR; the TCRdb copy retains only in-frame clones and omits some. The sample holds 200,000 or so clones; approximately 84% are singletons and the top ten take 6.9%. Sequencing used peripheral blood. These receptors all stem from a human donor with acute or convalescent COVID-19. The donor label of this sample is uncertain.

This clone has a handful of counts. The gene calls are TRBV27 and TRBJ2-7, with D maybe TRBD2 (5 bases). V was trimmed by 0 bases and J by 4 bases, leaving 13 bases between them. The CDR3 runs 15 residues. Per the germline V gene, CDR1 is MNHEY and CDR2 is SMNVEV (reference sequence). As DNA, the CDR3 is TGTGCCAGCAGTTTATCGGGAGTTGGCTATTACGAGCAGTACTTC. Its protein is CASSLSGVGYYEQYF.

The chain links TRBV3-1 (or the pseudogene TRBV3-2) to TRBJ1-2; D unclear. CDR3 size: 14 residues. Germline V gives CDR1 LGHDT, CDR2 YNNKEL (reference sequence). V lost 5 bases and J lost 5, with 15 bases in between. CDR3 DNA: TGTGCCAGCAGCGTAGGCGGGGTGGGGTATGGCTACACCTTC. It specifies CASSVGGVGYGYTF.

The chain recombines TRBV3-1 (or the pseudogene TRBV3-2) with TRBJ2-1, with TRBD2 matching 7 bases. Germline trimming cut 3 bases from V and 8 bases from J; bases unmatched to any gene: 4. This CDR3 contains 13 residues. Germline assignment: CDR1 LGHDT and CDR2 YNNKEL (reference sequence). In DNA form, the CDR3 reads TGTGCCAGCAGCCATTGGCTAGCGGATGAGCAGTTCTTC. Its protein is CASSHWLADEQFF.

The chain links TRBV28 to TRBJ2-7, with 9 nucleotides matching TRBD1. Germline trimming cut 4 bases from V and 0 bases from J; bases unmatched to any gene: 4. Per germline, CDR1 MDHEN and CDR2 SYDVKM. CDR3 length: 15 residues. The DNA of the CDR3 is TGTGCCAGCAGTTCACAGGGGGCGAGCTCCTACGAGCAGTACTTC. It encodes CASSSQGASSYEQYF.

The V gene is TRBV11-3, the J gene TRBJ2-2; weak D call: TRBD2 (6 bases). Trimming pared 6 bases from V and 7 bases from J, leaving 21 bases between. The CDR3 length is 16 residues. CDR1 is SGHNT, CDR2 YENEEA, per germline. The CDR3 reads CASSQTPGRGVGELFF. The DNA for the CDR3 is TGTGCCAGCAGTCAAACCCCAGGGCGGGGAGTCGGGGAGCTGTTTTTT. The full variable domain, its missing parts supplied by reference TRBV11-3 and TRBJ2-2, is EAGVVQSPRYKIIEKKQPVAFWCNPISGHNTLYWYLQNLGQGPELLIRYENEEAVDDSQLPKDRFSAERLKGVDSTLKIQPAELGDSAVYLCASSQTPGRGVGELFFGEGSRLTVL.

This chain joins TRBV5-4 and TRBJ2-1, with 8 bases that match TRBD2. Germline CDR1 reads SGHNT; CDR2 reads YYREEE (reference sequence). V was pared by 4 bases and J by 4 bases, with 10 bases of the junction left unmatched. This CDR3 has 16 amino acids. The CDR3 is CASSPGIAGTYNEQFF. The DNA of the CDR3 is TGTGCCAGCAGCCCCGGGATAGCGGGAACGTACAATGAGCAGTTCTTC.

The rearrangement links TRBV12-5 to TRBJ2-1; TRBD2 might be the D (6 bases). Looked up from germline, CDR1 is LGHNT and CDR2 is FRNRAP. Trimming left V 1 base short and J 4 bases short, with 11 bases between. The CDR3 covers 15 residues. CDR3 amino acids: CASGLAQAGYNEQFF. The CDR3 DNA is TGTGCTAGTGGTTTGGCACAAGCGGGTTACAATGAGCAGTTCTTC.

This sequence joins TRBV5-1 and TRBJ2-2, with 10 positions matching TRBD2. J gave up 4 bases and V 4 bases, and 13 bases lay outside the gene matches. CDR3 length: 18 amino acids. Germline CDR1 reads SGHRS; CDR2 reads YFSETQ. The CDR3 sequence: CASSLNPGTSAITGELFF. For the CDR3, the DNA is TGCGCCAGCAGCCTGAACCCCGGGACTAGCGCGATCACCGGGGAGCTGTTTTTT.

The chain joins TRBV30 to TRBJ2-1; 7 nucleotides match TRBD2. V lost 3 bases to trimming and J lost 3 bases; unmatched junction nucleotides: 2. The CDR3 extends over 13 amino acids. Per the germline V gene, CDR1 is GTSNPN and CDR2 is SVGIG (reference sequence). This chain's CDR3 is CAWSRGVYNEQFF. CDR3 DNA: TGTGCCTGGAGCCGGGGGGTCTACAATGAGCAGTTCTTC. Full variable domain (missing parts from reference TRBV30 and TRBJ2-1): SQTIHQWPATLVQPVGSPLSLECTVEGTSNPNLYWYRQAAGRGLQLLFYSVGIGQISSEVPQNLSASRPQDRQFILSSKKLLLSDSGFYLCAWSRGVYNEQFFGPGTRLTVL.

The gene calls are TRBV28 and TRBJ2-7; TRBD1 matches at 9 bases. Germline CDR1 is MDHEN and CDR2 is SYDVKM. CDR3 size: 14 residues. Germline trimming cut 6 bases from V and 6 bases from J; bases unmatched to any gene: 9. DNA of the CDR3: TGTGCCAGCAGCCGGACAGGGGCTCCCCTCGAGCAGTACTTC. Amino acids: CASSRTGAPLEQYF.

In DNA, the CDR3 is TGTGCCAGCAGTCCTAGCGGGAGTAGGGAGCAGTACTTC. Amino acid sequence: CASSPSGSREQYF. This sequence joins TRBV5-6 and TRBJ2-7; 10 bases fit TRBD2. CDR1 and CDR2 (germline): SGHDT, YYEEEE. V was pared by 5 bases and J by 7 bases, with 6 bases of the junction left unmatched. The CDR3 extends over 13 amino acids.

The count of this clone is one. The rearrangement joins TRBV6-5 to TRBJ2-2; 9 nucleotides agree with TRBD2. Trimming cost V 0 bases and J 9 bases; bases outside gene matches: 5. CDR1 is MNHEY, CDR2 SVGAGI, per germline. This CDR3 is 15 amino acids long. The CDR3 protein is CASSYSGLAGWELFF. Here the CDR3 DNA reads TGTGCCAGCAGTTACTCGGGACTAGCCGGGTGGGAGCTGTTTTTT.

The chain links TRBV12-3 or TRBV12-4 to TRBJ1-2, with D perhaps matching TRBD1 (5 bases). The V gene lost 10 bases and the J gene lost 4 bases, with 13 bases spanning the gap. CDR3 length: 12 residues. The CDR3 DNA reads TGTGCCACAGGGAAAGGAATCTATGGCTACACCTTC. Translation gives CATGKGIYGYTF.

This chain's CDR3 is CASSEAAGLAGWLHEQYF. The DNA for the CDR3 is TGTGCCAGCAGTGAAGCCGCGGGACTAGCGGGATGGCTCCACGAGCAGTACTTC. The rearrangement joins TRBV6-1 to TRBJ2-7; 13 bases map to TRBD2. In germline, CDR1 is MNHNS, CDR2 SASEGT. The length of the CDR3 is 18 residues. J was trimmed by 5 bases and V by 0 bases; bases with no gene match: 10.

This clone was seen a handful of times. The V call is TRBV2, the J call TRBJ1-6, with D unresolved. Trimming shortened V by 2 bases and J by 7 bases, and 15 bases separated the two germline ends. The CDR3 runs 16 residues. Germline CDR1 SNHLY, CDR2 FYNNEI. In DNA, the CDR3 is TGTGCCAGCAGTGAAACGCTGGCATTGCCGAATTCACCCCTCCACTTT. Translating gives CASSETLALPNSPLHF.

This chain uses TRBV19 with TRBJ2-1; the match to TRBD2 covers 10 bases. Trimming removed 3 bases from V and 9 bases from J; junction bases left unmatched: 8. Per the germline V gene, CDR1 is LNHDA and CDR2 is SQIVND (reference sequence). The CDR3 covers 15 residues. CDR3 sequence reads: CASSISSGRRSEQFF. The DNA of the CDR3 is TGTGCCAGTAGTATTTCTAGCGGGAGAAGGAGTGAGCAGTTCTTC.

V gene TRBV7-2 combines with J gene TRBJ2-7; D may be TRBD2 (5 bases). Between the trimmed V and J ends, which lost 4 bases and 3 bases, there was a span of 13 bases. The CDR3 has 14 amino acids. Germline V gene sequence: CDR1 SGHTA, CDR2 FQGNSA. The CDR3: CASSSHARDYEQYF. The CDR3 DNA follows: TGTGCCAGCAGCTCACACGCGAGGGACTACGAGCAGTACTTC.